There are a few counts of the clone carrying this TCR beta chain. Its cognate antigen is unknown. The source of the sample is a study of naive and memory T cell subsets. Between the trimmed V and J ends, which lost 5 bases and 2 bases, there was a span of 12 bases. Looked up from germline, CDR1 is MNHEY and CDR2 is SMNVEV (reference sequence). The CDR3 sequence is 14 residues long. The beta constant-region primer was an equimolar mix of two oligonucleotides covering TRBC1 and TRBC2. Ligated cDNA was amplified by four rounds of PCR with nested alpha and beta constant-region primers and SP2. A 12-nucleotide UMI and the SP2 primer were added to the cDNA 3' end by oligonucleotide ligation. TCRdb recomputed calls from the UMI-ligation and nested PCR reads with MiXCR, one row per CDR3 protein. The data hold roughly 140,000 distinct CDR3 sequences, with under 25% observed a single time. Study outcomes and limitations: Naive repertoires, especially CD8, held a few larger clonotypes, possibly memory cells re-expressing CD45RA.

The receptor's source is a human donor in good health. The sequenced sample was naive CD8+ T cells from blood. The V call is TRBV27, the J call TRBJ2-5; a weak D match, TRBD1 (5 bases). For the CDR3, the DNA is TGTGCCAGCAGTGCCAACAGGATTCAAGAGACCCAGTACTTC. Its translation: CASSANRIQETQYF.